This paragraph reports one TCR beta chain. Its binding antigen is unknown. Base qualities are not at hand, and no much larger clone is one base apart. The sample is drawn from a study of T cell repertoires in ileal Crohn's disease (dated by TCRdb to between 2018 and 2021). Describing the broader study: At the time of surgery, around 35% of patients were active smokers, and the median duration of disease was about 8.5 years. TCR repertoire analysis was performed in about 59 Crohn's disease patients drawn from a prospective multicentre cohort. Endoscopic postoperative recurrence was defined as a Rutgeerts score above i0. The study was conducted in parallel with a multicentre cohort built to find predictors of early endoscopic recurrence after ileocolonic resection. Surgery was performed for a complication in all patients, with stricturing disease in about 61% and penetrating disease in approximately 40%. A total of roughly 170 mucosal samples from some 57 patients were sequenced, collected from several sites on the surgical specimen and at postoperative endoscopy. Postoperative therapy was given to about half of the patients, with thiopurines administered to about ten patients and anti-TNF agents administered to about 20 patients. M6 samples consisted of neoterminal ileum biopsies collected during postoperative colonoscopy.

V gives up 7 bases and J gives up 5 bases, and the segment between their germline ends measures 32 bases. From a lookup of the germline V gene, CDR1 and CDR2 are SNHLY and FYNNEI. Including cysteine and phenylalanine, the CDR3 has 19 amino acids. Only the CDR3 portion is preserved as DNA: 57 bases, with reading frame beginning at the first base. Roughly 0.55 micrograms of biopsy DNA per sample were submitted for commercial TCRB immunosequencing. CDR3 regions were amplified from genomic DNA by Adaptive Biotechnology using a two-step, amplification bias-controlled multiplex PCR. In the first PCR, primers covered every V and J gene segment, and in the second PCR, barcodes and Illumina adapters were added. An Illumina instrument was used to sequence the CDR3 libraries. In the original analysis: Vendor-provided pipelines were combined with custom analysis of raw data in R/Bioconductor under R version 3.3.0. Clonality, which ranges from 0 to 1, was calculated as the inverse of the normalised Shannon entropy across all productive clones. High-frequency clones were defined as the share of the repertoire occupied by the top 100 clones, with only clones passing a 95% confidence test being retained. Repertoire diversity was measured with the Simpson index, and overlap between samples was measured with the Morisita-Horn index. The immuneACCESS repertoire file appears here via TCRdb, limited to in-frame rearrangements. These files lack a portion of the clones; in checked studies, under half of the deficit traces to unresolved V genes, and the cause of the others is not known. The D gene and trimming were derived from the DNA, and the V and J assignments and clone size from that table. The sample includes several thousand clones, with roughly 82% observed a single time. The top ten clonotypes cover approximately 4% of the sample.

The time point label here, explained by the study, means: neoterminal ileum biopsy at postoperative endoscopy, about 6 months after surgery. Adults with ileal or ileocolonic Crohn's disease for whom ileocolonic resection was indicated were considered eligible. Before DNA extraction, whole ileal mucosal biopsies were kept frozen at -80 degrees C. Genomic DNA was extracted from frozen whole biopsies with a TRizol-based method and quantified on a NanoDrop 2000 spectrophotometer. Overall results and qualifications from the work: Within the first year after surgery, the timing of postoperative endoscopy varied, and the median delay was roughly 6.6 months. Only a subgroup of patients, of unstated size, had mucosal CD4 and CD8 T cells sorted and sequenced. Compared with non-smokers, patients who were active smokers at surgery showed a significantly higher proportion of clonal expansions (25.9% vs 17.9%, p=0.02). Sorted CD8 T cells carried more high-frequency clones than CD4 T cells, suggesting mucosal expansions were mainly CD8. Endoscopic recurrence was found to be associated with higher high-frequency clone percentages at surgery, and recurrence was observed in all patients with clonality above 26.8% (18/57).

The sample consisted of ileal tissue. This TCR was recovered from an adult with Crohn's disease. Rearrangement joined TRBV2 to TRBJ1-1; TRBD1 is a possible D gene, resting on 5 matching bases. In nucleotides, the sequence is TGTGCCAGCATCCTTAATCGCCGGGACGGCTTGGCGGTCGGAACTGAAGCTTTCTTT. This yields the protein CASILNRRDGLAVGTEAFF.